This TCR beta chain comes out of a study of blood T cell repertoires in COVID-19. Study background: Specimens from acute and convalescent COVID-19 originated in the United States, Italy and Spain. T cells, B-cell-depleted T cells, or PBMCs provided the cDNA or gDNA that served as material.

Patients in Seattle were enrolled during active infection, then followed longitudinally. How the authors handled the data: Quantification of nucleated cells was approximated via reference gene primer amplification. Sequencing used immunoSEQ multiplex PCR; TCRdb keeps in-frame clones, though not all of them. Clone size and the V and J calls come from that table; the DNA yielded D and trimming. Among fewer than 650,000 clones listed, approximately 88% were seen once. The junction had 12 bases not matched to a gene; V was cut back by 9 bases and J by 4 bases. Looked up from germline, CDR1 is MNHEY and CDR2 is SVGAGI. The CDR3 covers 15 residues.

The sequence came from a woman aged 45-65 years with COVID-19, enrolled during active disease. The chain couples TRBV6-5 to TRBJ1-1, with 9 bases identical to TRBD1. The sequenced material came from peripheral blood. The CDR3 is CASYETGGFFTEAFF. The DNA of the CDR3 is TGTGCCAGTTATGAGACAGGGGGTTTTTTCACTGAAGCTTTCTTT.